These T cell receptor beta chains were read from a single sample in a study of cytomegalovirus exposure and HLA in healthy donors. Assay: immunoSEQ multiplex PCR; the TCRdb copy retains only in-frame clones and omits some. The table lists more than 80,000 clones, approximately 96% of them singletons, with 1.3% in the top ten. Sequencing input: PBMCs. The source of these receptors is a woman between 18 and 30 years old in good health and CMV-seronegative. CDR3s include the opening cysteine and the closing phenylalanine or tryptophan.

v_call	j_call	cdr3_aa
TRBV5-4	TRBJ1-5	CASSFDRSNQPQHF
TRBV29-1	TRBJ1-1	CSVVTAVNTEAFF
TRBV27	TRBJ1-2	CASSLSSRPYGYTF
TRBV4-1	TRBJ2-5	CASSQTGGRETQYF
TRBV10-3	TRBJ2-2	CAISEPRDTGELFF
TRBV14	TRBJ2-7	CASSHGASGNPLNYEQYF
TRBV2	TRBJ2-1	CARTASYNEQFF
TRBV7-9	TRBJ2-3	CASSRGTNPDTDTQYF
TRBV18	TRBJ2-5	CASSPGTGRQETQYF
TRBV25-1	TRBJ1-5	CARPERANQPQHF
TRBV27	TRBJ1-1	CASSLGADLFRPNTEAFF
TRBV2	TRBJ2-5	CASRLAETQYF
TRBV27	TRBJ2-5	CASSPYRQGETQYF
TRBV10-1	TRBJ2-5	CASSTTGTGRETQYF
TRBV5-5	TRBJ1-2	CASSLGFAGGRDGYTF
TRBV7-9	TRBJ1-2	CASSLPASYGYTF
TRBV19	TRBJ2-7	CASSIGGGRTGRYEQYF
TRBV7-8	TRBJ1-1	CASSLEGAKGGTEAFF
TRBV27	TRBJ2-7	CASSSTGAGYEQYF
TRBV9	TRBJ2-1	CASSALADSYNEQFF
TRBV7-9	TRBJ1-4	CASSFPGQGYSNEKLFF
TRBV27	TRBJ1-4	CASRAGTINEKLFF